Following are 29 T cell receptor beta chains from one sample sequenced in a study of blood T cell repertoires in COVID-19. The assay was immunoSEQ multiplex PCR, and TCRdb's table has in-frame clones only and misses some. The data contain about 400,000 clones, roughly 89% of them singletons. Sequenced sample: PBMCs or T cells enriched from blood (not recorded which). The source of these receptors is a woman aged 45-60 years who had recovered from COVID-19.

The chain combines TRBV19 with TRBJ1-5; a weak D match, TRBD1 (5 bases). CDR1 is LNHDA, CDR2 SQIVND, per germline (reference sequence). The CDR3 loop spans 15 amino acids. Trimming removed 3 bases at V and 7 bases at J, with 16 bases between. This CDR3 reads CASSIRSAGGQPQHF. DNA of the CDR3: TGTGCCAGTAGTATTAGGTCGGCCGGGGGGCAGCCCCAGCATTTT.

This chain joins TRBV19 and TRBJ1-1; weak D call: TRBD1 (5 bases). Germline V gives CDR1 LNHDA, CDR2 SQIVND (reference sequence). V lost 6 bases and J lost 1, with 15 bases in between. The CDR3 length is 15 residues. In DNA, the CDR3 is TGTGCCAGTAGAACTTCCGGCAGGGCGAACACTGAAGCTTTCTTT. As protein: CASRTSGRANTEAFF.

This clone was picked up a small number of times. CDR3 region: CASSSGTGVSNQPQHF. CDR3 coding DNA: TGTGCCAGCAGTTCCGGGACAGGTGTGAGCAATCAGCCCCAGCATTTT. The chain uses TRBV6-5 and TRBJ1-5; 8 bases fit TRBD1. V lost 4 bases to trimming and J lost 1 base; unmatched junction nucleotides: 6. The V gene's germline CDR1 is MNHEY and CDR2 SVGAGI. This CDR3 has 16 amino acids.

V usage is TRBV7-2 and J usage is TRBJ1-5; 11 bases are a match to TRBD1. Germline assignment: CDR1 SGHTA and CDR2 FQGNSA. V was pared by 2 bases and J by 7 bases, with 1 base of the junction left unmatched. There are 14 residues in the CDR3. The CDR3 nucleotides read TGTGCCAGCAGCTTATGGACAGGGGGCCAGCCCCAGCATTTT. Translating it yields CASSLWTGGQPQHF.

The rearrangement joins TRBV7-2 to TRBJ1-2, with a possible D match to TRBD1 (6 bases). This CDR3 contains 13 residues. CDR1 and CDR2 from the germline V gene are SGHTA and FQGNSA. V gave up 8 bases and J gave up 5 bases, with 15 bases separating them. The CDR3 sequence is CASRGGAGYGYTF. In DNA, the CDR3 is TGTGCCAGCCGGGGGGGGGCCGGATATGGCTACACCTTC. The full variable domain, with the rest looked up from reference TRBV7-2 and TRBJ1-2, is GAGVSQSPSNKVTEKGKDVELRCDPISGHTALYWYRQSLGQGLEFLIYFQGNSAPDKSGLPSDRFSAERTGGSVSTLTIQRTQQEDSAVYLCASRGGAGYGYTFGSGTRLTVV.

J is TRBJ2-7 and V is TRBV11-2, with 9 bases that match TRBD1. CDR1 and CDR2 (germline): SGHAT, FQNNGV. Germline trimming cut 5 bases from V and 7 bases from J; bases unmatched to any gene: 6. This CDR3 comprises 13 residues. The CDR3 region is CASSTGQGREQYF. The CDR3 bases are TGTGCCAGCAGCACCGGACAGGGGAGGGAGCAGTACTTC.

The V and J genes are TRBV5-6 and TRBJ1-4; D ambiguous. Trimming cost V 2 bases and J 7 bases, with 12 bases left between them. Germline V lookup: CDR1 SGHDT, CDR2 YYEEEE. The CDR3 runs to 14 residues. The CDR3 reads CASSFRGFSEKLFF. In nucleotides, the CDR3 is TGTGCCAGCAGCTTCCGCGGGTTTAGTGAAAAACTGTTTTTT.

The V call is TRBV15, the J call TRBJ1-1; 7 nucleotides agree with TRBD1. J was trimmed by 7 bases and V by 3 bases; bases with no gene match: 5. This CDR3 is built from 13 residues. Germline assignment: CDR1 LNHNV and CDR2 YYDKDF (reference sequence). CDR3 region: CATSRETGHEAFF. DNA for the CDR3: TGTGCCACCAGCAGGGAGACAGGGCATGAAGCTTTCTTT. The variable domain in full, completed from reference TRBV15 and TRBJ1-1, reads DAMVIQNPRYQVTQFGKPVTLSCSQTLNHNVMYWYQQKSSQAPKLLFHYYDKDFNNEADTPDNFQSRRPNTSFCFLDIRSPGLGDTAMYLCATSRETGHEAFFGQGTRLTVV.

The CDR3 coding sequence is TGTGCCAGCAGCCGGACAGGGGGATCTGGGGCCAACGTCCTGACTTTC. This gives the protein CASSRTGGSGANVLTF. The chain carries TRBV6-2 or TRBV6-3 and TRBJ2-6; TRBD1 aligns across 10 bases. CDR3 length: 16 amino acids. Germline CDR1 reads MNHEY; CDR2 reads SVGEGT. The trim removed 6 bases at V and 1 base at J, leaving 3 bases unmatched.

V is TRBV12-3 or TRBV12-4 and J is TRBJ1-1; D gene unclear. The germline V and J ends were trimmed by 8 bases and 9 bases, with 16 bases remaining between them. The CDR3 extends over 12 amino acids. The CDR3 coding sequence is TGTGCCAGCTCCCTTGGCAGTGTTAAAGCTTTCTTT. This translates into CASSLGSVKAFF.

The CDR3 bases are TGTGCCAGTAGTTCTGGGACTACCTACAATGAGCAGTTCTTC. Translated, it gives CASSSGTTYNEQFF. The chain has TRBV19 and TRBJ2-1, with TRBD2 identical over 7 bases. The germline V gene has CDR1 LNHDA and CDR2 SQIVND (reference sequence). CDR3 length: 14 residues. V dropped 5 bases and J dropped 2; count of bases not matched to a gene: 3.

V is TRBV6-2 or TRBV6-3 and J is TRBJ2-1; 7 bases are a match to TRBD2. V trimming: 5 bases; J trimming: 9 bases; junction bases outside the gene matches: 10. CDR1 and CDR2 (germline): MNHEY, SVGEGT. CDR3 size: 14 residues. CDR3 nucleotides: TGTGCCAGCAGTACCGGGACTACTACAAGTGAGCAGTTCTTC. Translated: CASSTGTTTSEQFF.

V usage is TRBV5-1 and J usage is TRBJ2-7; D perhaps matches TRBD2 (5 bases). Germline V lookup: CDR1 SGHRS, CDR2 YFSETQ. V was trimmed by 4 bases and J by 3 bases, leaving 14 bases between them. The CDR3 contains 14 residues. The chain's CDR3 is CASSGYGESYEQYF. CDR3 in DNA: TGCGCCAGCAGCGGCTATGGGGAGAGCTACGAGCAGTACTTC.

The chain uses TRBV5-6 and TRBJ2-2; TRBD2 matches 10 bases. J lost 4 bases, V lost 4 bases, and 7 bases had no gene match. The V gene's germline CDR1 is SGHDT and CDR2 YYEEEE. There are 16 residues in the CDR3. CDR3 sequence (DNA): TGTGCCAGCAGCCGGAGCGGGGGGGTCCCCACCGGGGAGCTGTTTTTT. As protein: CASSRSGGVPTGELFF.

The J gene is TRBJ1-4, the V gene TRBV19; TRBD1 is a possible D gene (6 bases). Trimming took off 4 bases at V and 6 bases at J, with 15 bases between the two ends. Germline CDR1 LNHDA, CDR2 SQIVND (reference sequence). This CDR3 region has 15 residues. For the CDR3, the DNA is TGTGCCAGTAGTAGCCCGCGGGGGCGCGATGAAAAACTGTTTTTT. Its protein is CASSSPRGRDEKLFF. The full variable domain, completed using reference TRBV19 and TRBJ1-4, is DGGITQSPKYLFRKEGQNVTLSCEQNLNHDAMYWYRQDPGQGLRLIYYSQIVNDFQKGDIAEGYSVSREKKESFPLTVTSAQKNPTAFYLCASSSPRGRDEKLFFGSGTQLSVL.

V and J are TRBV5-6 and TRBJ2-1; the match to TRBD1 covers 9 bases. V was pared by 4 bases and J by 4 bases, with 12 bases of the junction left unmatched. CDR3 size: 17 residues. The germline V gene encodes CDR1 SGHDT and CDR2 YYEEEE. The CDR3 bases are TGTGCCAGCAGCCCAATACCTGGACAGGGGAAGTACAATGAGCAGTTCTTC. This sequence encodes CASSPIPGQGKYNEQFF.

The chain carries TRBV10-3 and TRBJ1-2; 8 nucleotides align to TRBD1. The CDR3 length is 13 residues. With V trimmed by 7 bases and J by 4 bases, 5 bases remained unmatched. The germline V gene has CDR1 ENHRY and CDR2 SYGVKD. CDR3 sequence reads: CAINGQGFYGYTF. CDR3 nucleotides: TGTGCCATCAACGGACAGGGTTTCTATGGCTACACCTTC.

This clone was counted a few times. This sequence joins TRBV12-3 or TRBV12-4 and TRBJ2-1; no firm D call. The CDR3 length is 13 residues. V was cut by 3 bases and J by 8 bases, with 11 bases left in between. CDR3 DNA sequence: TGTGCCAGCAGTTTCAAGCTCCGCGATGAGCAGTTCTTC. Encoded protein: CASSFKLRDEQFF.

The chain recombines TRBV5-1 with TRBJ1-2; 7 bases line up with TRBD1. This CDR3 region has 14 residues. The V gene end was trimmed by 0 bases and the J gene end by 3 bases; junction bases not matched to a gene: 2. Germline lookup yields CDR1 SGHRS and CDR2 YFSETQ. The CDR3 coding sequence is TGCGCCAGCAGCTTGGAGGGACAGTACTATGGCTACACCTTC. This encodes CASSLEGQYYGYTF.

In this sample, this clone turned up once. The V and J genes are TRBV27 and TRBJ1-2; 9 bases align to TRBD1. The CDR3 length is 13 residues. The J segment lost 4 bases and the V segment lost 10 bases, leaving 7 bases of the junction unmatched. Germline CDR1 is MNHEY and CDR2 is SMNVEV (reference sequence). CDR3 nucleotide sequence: TGTGCCACCGCGGGACAGGGAATCTATGGCTACACCTTC. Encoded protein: CATAGQGIYGYTF.

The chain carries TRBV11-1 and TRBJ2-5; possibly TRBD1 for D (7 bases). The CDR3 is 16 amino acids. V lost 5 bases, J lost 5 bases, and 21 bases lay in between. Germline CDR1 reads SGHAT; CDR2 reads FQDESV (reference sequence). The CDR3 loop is CASSTRGTASIETQYF. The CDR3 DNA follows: TGTGCCAGCAGCACACGCGGGACAGCTAGCATCGAGACCCAGTACTTC.

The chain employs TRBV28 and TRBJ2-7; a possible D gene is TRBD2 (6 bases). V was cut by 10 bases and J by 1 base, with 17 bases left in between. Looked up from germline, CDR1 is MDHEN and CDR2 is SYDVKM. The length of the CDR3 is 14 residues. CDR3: CATLRGTGSYEQYF. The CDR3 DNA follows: TGTGCCACCTTACGGGGGACGGGGTCCTACGAGCAGTACTTC.

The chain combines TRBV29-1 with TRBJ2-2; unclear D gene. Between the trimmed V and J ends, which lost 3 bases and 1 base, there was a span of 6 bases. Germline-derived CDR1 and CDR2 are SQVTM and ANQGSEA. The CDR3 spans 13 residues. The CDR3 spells CSVDPGNTGELFF. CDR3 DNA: TGCAGCGTTGACCCCGGGAACACCGGGGAGCTGTTTTTT.

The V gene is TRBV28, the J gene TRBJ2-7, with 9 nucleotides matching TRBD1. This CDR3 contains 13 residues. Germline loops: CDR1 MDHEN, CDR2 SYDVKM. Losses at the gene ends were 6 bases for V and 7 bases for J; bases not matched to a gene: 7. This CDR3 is CASSRDRVGEQYF. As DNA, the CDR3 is TGTGCCAGCAGCCGGGACAGGGTGGGTGAGCAGTACTTC. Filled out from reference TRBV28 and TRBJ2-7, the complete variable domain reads DVKVTQSSRYLVKRTGEKVFLECVQDMDHENMFWYRQDPGLGLRLIYFSYDVKMKEKGDIPEGYSVSREKKERFSLILESASTNQTSMYLCASSRDRVGEQYFGPGTRLTVT.

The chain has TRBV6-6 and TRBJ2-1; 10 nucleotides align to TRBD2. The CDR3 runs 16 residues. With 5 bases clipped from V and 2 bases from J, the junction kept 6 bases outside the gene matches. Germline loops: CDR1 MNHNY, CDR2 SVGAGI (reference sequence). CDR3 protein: CASSLLAGATYNEQFF. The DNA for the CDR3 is TGTGCCAGCAGTCTTCTAGCGGGGGCAACCTACAATGAGCAGTTCTTC.

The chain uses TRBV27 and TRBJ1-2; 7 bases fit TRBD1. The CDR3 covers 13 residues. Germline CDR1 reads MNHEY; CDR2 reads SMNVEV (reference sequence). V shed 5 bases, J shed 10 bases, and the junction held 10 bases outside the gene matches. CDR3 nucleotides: TGTGCCAGCAGTCCCAATTTCAGGGGGGTCTACACCTTC. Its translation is CASSPNFRGVYTF.

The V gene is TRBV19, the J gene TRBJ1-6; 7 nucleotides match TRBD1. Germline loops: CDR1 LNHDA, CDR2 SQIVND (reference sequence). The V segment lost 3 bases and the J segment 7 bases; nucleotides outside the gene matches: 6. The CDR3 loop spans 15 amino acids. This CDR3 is CASSILAGGNSPLHF. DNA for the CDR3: TGTGCCAGTAGTATCCTGGCAGGGGGGAATTCACCCCTCCACTTT.

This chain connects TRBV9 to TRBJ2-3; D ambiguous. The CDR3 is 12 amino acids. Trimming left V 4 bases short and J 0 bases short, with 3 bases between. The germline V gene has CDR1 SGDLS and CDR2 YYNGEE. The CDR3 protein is CASSSSTDTQYF. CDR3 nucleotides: TGTGCCAGCAGCTCTAGCACAGATACGCAGTATTTT.

The CDR3 here is CASSSTGMVGYTF. The CDR3 DNA follows: TGTGCCAGCAGTTCTACAGGGATGGTTGGCTACACCTTC. The chain joins TRBV27 to TRBJ1-2; D possibly corresponds to TRBD1 (6 bases). Trimming shortened V by 4 bases and J by 7 bases, and 13 bases separated the two germline ends. The germline V gene encodes CDR1 MNHEY and CDR2 SMNVEV (reference sequence). This CDR3 comprises 13 residues.